The rows below give T cell receptor beta chains drawn from one sample of a study of blood T cell repertoires in COVID-19. Libraries were prepared by immunoSEQ multiplex PCR; TCRdb keeps only in-frame clonotypes and omits some of them. Among around 130,000 clones listed, 65% to 85% were seen once. Specimen: peripheral blood. Source of these receptors: a man between 25 and 39 years old with COVID-19, enrolled during active disease. CDR3s include the opening cysteine and the closing phenylalanine or tryptophan. Fields, in order: J gene, V gene, D gene, clone size, CDR3 protein, CDR3 DNA. A D gene is named only where the DNA matches it firmly. The size of a clone is reported for some rows only, either as once, few or many, or as a class for expanded clones.

J: TRBJ2-1
V: TRBV4-1
D: -
size: -
CDR3: CASSQVPGGASDEQFF
DNA: TGCGCCAGCAGTCAGGTGCCCGGGGGTGCTAGCGATGAGCAGTTCTTC

J: TRBJ2-3
V: TRBV30
D: -
size: once
CDR3: CAWIKPPNSQDTQYF
DNA: TGTGCCTGGATAAAGCCGCCGAACAGCCAAGATACGCAGTATTTT

J: TRBJ2-5
V: TRBV12-3/TRBV12-4
D: -
size: -
CDR3: CASSDRQETQYF
DNA: TGTGCCAGCAGTGACAGACAAGAGACCCAGTACTTC

J: TRBJ1-2
V: TRBV7-8
D: TRBD1
size: -
CDR3: CASSFSMDRMGANYGYTF
DNA: TGTGCCAGCAGCTTTTCCATGGACAGGATGGGGGCTAACTATGGCTACACCTTC

J: TRBJ2-7
V: TRBV5-1
D: TRBD2
size: -
CDR3: CASRRGTSTYEQYF
DNA: TGCGCCAGCAGGAGGGGGACTAGCACCTACGAGCAGTACTTC

J: TRBJ2-1
V: TRBV5-6
D: TRBD1
size: few
CDR3: CASNVQGGYNEQFF
DNA: TGTGCCAGCAACGTACAGGGGGGTTACAATGAGCAGTTCTTC

J: TRBJ1-3
V: TRBV4-2
D: -
size: -
CDR3: CASSLPRQGSGNTIYF
DNA: TGTGCCAGCAGCCTTCCTCGGCAGGGCTCTGGAAACACCATATATTTT

J: TRBJ2-1
V: TRBV6-5
D: -
size: -
CDR3: CASRKGLGSNEQFF
DNA: TGTGCCAGCAGGAAAGGACTCGGGTCCAATGAGCAGTTCTTC

J: TRBJ2-5
V: TRBV5-1
D: TRBD1
size: -
CDR3: CASSVRQGRQETQYF
DNA: TGCGCCAGCAGCGTACGACAGGGACGCCAAGAGACCCAGTACTTC

J: TRBJ1-2
V: TRBV4-3
D: TRBD1
size: -
CDR3: CASSRSGTGDYGYTF
DNA: TGCGCCAGCAGCCGTTCCGGGACAGGGGACTATGGCTACACCTTC